The 3 T cell receptor beta chains below all came from one sample that was sequenced in a study of blood T cell repertoires in COVID-19. The assay was immunoSEQ multiplex PCR, and TCRdb's table has in-frame clones only and misses some. The data contain over 110,000 clones, 84% of them singletons. Sequencing was done on a sample of PBMCs or T cells enriched from blood (not recorded which). Receptor source: a man in his fifties in a cohort exposed to, infected with or recovered from COVID-19 (not recorded which).

The rearrangement joins TRBV18 to TRBJ2-1; TRBD1 matches at 7 bases. The trim removed 3 bases at V and 4 bases at J, leaving 6 bases unmatched. Germline loops: CDR1 KGHSH, CDR2 LQKENI. The CDR3 consists of 15 residues. CDR3 coding DNA: TGTGCCAGCTCACCGGTCCCAGGGGGTTACAATGAGCAGTTCTTC. This translates into CASSPVPGGYNEQFF.

This clone was seen a single time. CDR3 sequence: CASSLQQGPYNEQFF. The CDR3 DNA reads TGTGCCAGCAGCTTACAACAGGGACCCTACAATGAGCAGTTCTTC. The chain recombines TRBV7-9 with TRBJ2-1; D is possibly TRBD1 (6 bases). The germline V gene encodes CDR1 SEHNR and CDR2 FQNEAQ (reference sequence). This CDR3 comprises 15 residues. Trimming cost V 2 bases and J 2 bases, with 10 bases left between them.

The V gene is TRBV5-6, the J gene TRBJ1-3; no clear D gene. The V end lost 3 bases, the J end lost 4 bases, and 11 bases lay between the germline ends. Germline loops: CDR1 SGHDT, CDR2 YYEEEE. The CDR3 loop spans 14 amino acids. This CDR3 is CASSSIPGGNTIYF. CDR3 DNA sequence: TGTGCCAGCAGCTCCATCCCGGGAGGAAACACCATATATTTT. Filled out from reference TRBV5-6 and TRBJ1-3, the complete variable domain reads DAGVTQSPTHLIKTRGQQVTLRCSPKSGHDTVSWYQQALGQGPQFIFQYYEEEERQRGNFPDRFSGHQFPNYSSELNVNALLLGDSALYLCASSSIPGGNTIYFGEGSWLTVV.